The 29 T cell receptor beta chains in this list originate from one sample, sequenced in a study of blood T cell repertoires in COVID-19. Clones were sequenced by immunoSEQ multiplex PCR, and TCRdb holds only the in-frame ones, with some missing. The sample holds some 340,000 clones, less than 85% seen once. The sequenced sample consisted of peripheral blood. Receptors were obtained from a woman aged 18-29 years with acute or convalescent COVID-19.

The rearrangement uses TRBV30 and TRBJ1-5; D possibly corresponds to TRBD1 (5 bases). The germline V gene encodes CDR1 GTSNPN and CDR2 SVGIG (reference sequence). V was shortened by 2 bases and J by 3 bases, with 14 bases between the two germline ends. The length of the CDR3 is 15 residues. The CDR3 DNA follows: TGTGCCTGGAGTCTAACCGGGACTCACAATCAGCCCCAGCATTTT. This gives the protein CAWSLTGTHNQPQHF.

The chain couples TRBV6-5 to TRBJ1-6; 7 nucleotides agree with TRBD1. The CDR3 is made up of 13 amino acids. Per germline, CDR1 MNHEY and CDR2 SVGAGI. The trim removed 7 bases at V and 10 bases at J, leaving 7 bases unmatched. The CDR3 is CASTPDRYSPLHF. The CDR3 nucleotides are TGTGCCAGCACCCCGGACAGGTACTCACCCCTCCACTTT.

Here the CDR3 DNA reads TGTGCCACCGCCTCCAAGGCTAGCGGGAGTCCCAATGAGCAGTTCTTC. Translation gives CATASKASGSPNEQFF. The V call is TRBV10-3, the J call TRBJ2-1; the match to TRBD2 covers 10 bases. Trimming cost V 10 bases and J 6 bases; bases outside gene matches: 15. There are 16 residues in the CDR3. The germline gives CDR1 ENHRY, CDR2 SYGVKD.

V gene TRBV19 combines with J gene TRBJ2-5, with a tentative D call TRBD2 (5 bases). The germline V gene encodes CDR1 LNHDA and CDR2 SQIVND (reference sequence). CDR3 length: 14 amino acids. V was pared by 5 bases and J by 1 base, with 11 bases between. CDR3 in DNA: TGTGCCAGTAGTCCTAGGACTGTCCAAGAGACCCAGTACTTC. It specifies CASSPRTVQETQYF.

This clone was found a few times. The chain combines TRBV7-9 with TRBJ2-1; tentatively, D is TRBD1 (6 bases). The CDR3 contains 14 residues. V was clipped by 6 bases and J by 3 bases, with 12 bases between them. Germline V CDR1 and CDR2: SEHNR, FQNEAQ (reference sequence). The CDR3 protein is CASRMGALYNEQFF. CDR3 DNA: TGTGCCAGCAGAATGGGGGCCCTCTACAATGAGCAGTTCTTC.

This chain connects TRBV12-3 or TRBV12-4 to TRBJ1-5; D ambiguous. The CDR3 is made up of 13 amino acids. V was cut by 5 bases and J by 7 bases, with 12 bases left in between. In DNA form, the CDR3 reads TGTGCCAGCAGTCGATCTCGGGTACAGCCCCAGCATTTT. Protein product: CASSRSRVQPQHF.

J is TRBJ2-1 and V is TRBV27, with TRBD1 matching 9 bases. Germline CDR1 MNHEY, CDR2 SMNVEV (reference sequence). The V segment lost 2 bases and the J segment 4 bases; nucleotides outside the gene matches: 3. The CDR3 is 15 amino acids. The CDR3 DNA reads as TGTGCCAGCAGTTTAGGACAGGGGAATTACAATGAGCAGTTCTTC. This sequence encodes CASSLGQGNYNEQFF.

Comment on this clone: The same CDR3 can be traced to other DNA sequences in this sample. This chain uses TRBV5-1 with TRBJ2-1; D might be TRBD2 (6 bases). V gave up 0 bases and J gave up 5 bases, with 9 bases separating them. This CDR3 has 14 amino acids. CDR1 SGHRS and CDR2 YFSETQ come from the germline V gene. In nucleotides, the CDR3 is TGCGCCAGCAGCTTGGGTTCTAGCGACAATGAGCAGTTCTTC. Residues: CASSLGSSDNEQFF.

The J gene is TRBJ1-3, the V gene TRBV6-1, with D unresolved. The CDR3 sequence is 15 residues long. Trimming took 2 bases from V and 0 from J, leaving 8 bases between them. From germline, CDR1 is MNHNS and CDR2 SASEGT. DNA for the CDR3: TGTGCCAGCAGTGAAACAGTGATCTCTGGAAACACCATATATTTT. Its protein product is CASSETVISGNTIYF.

V is TRBV11-1 and J is TRBJ2-7; D perhaps matches TRBD1 (6 bases). This CDR3 comprises 15 residues. CDR1 and CDR2 from the germline V gene are SGHAT and FQDESV (reference sequence). Deletions cut 6 bases from V and 0 bases from J, with 15 bases between. Here the CDR3 reads CASRAQGLSSYEQYF. The DNA of the CDR3 is TGTGCCAGCAGGGCCCAGGGGCTGAGCTCCTACGAGCAGTACTTC.

The chain employs TRBV6-4 and TRBJ2-1, with D possibly matching TRBD2 (6 bases). The CDR3 sequence is 13 residues long. The V and J ends lost 3 bases and 4 bases respectively, with 7 bases between them. From germline, CDR1 is MRHNA and CDR2 SNTAGT. DNA of the CDR3: TGTGCCAGCAGTGATGGGGGGTACAATGAGCAGTTCTTC. Protein sequence: CASSDGGYNEQFF.

The rearrangement joins TRBV10-3 to TRBJ1-6; D remains ambiguous. Trimming left V 4 bases short and J 5 bases short, with 6 bases between. Germline CDR1 ENHRY, CDR2 SYGVKD. The CDR3 has 13 amino acids. In DNA, the CDR3 is TGTGCCATCAGTGTAGAGAATAATTCACCCCTCCACTTT. Its protein is CAISVENNSPLHF.

The chain employs TRBV5-4 and TRBJ2-7, with TRBD2 matching over 12 bases. The CDR3 runs 15 residues. The V and J ends lost 2 bases and 0 bases, in that order; junction bases with no gene match: 0. The V gene's germline CDR1 is SGHNT and CDR2 YYREEE (reference sequence). The CDR3 DNA follows: TGTGCCAGCAGCTTACTAGCGGGAGGCTCCTACGAGCAGTACTTC. This translates into CASSLLAGGSYEQYF.

J is TRBJ2-7 and V is TRBV6-5; D is perhaps TRBD1 (7 bases). Per germline, CDR1 MNHEY and CDR2 SVGAGI. Trimming pared 6 bases from V and 3 bases from J, leaving 15 bases between. The CDR3 has 14 amino acids. The CDR3 is CASRQGRFFYEQYF. DNA for the CDR3: TGTGCCAGCAGACAGGGGAGGTTTTTCTACGAGCAGTACTTC.

This clone was seen a handful of times. This sequence joins TRBV3-1 (or the pseudogene TRBV3-2) and TRBJ2-1; D is unclear. CDR1 is LGHDT and CDR2 is YNNKEL in the germline V gene (reference sequence). With 7 bases removed from V and 0 bases from J, the gap between germline ends came to 13 bases. This CDR3 has 15 residues. The CDR3 DNA reads as TGTGCCAGCACCCCGACTCCAAACTCCTACAATGAGCAGTTCTTC. Protein: CASTPTPNSYNEQFF.

This chain uses TRBV18 with TRBJ1-3; 7 bases line up with TRBD1. The germline V gene has CDR1 KGHSH and CDR2 LQKENI. The CDR3 loop spans 15 amino acids. Trimming removed 6 bases from V and 3 bases from J; junction bases left unmatched: 8. The CDR3 sequence: CASSLPTGLGNTIYF. Here the CDR3 DNA reads TGTGCCAGCTCCCTTCCGACAGGGCTTGGAAACACCATATATTTT.

This chain uses TRBV9 with TRBJ1-4, with TRBD1 as a possible D gene (5 bases). Germline V CDR1 and CDR2: SGDLS, YYNGEE. The CDR3 sequence is 16 residues long. The V gene lost 3 bases and the J gene lost 0 bases, with 12 bases spanning the gap. CDR3 protein: CASSALGETTNEKLFF. DNA for the CDR3: TGTGCCAGCAGCGCCTTAGGGGAAACAACTAATGAAAAACTGTTTTTT.

The genes are TRBV21-1 and TRBJ2-1; TRBD1 is taken as the D call from the table, unchecked against the DNA. TRBV21-1 is an annotated pseudogene. CDR3 size: 15 residues. The CDR3 DNA sequence: TGTGCCAGCAGCCCAGGGAACAGCTCTTACAATGAGCAGTTCTTC. It is translated as CASSPGNSSYNEQFF.

On this clone itself: The germline gene is not matched at one end of the junction; a read error may be the cause. CDR3 residues: CASSRLFLRDSPSPF. The CDR3 DNA is TGTGCCAGCAGCCGACTGTTTCTACGGGACAGCCCTTCTCCCTTT. The V gene is TRBV7-9, the J gene TRBJ1-6; 7 nucleotides line up with TRBD1. Germline values: CDR1 SEHNR, CDR2 FQNEAQ (reference sequence). This CDR3 is 15 amino acids long.

This clone showed up just a few times. This rearrangement joins TRBV5-1 to TRBJ2-1; 8 bases are shared with TRBD2. The CDR3 length is 17 residues. Losses at the gene ends were 3 bases for V and 2 bases for J; bases not matched to a gene: 10. Germline V gene sequence: CDR1 SGHRS, CDR2 YFSETQ. The CDR3: CASSSLDSGTPYNEQFF. The CDR3 bases are TGCGCCAGCAGCTCTCTGGATAGCGGGACCCCCTACAATGAGCAGTTCTTC.

V usage is TRBV27 and J usage is TRBJ2-7; D remains ambiguous. The length of the CDR3 is 13 residues. The ends were cut back, 3 bases at V and 7 bases at J, with 13 bases in the middle. The germline V gene has CDR1 MNHEY and CDR2 SMNVEV (reference sequence). CDR3 amino acids: CASSFSPRSEQYF. The CDR3 bases are TGTGCCAGCAGTTTTTCTCCCAGGTCAGAGCAGTACTTC.

In nucleotides, the CDR3 is TGTGCCAGCAGTTATGCCCCCCATGTAGAGGACACCTTC. This sequence encodes CASSYAPHVEDTF. J is TRBJ1-2 and V is TRBV6-5; D not certain. Germline CDR1 is MNHEY and CDR2 is SVGAGI. The CDR3 loop spans 13 amino acids. Trimming took 3 bases from V and 12 from J, leaving 17 bases between them.

This chain links TRBV7-2 with TRBJ1-5; TRBD1 aligns across 9 bases. CDR3 length: 13 residues. CDR1 is SGHTA and CDR2 is FQGNSA in the germline V gene. The ends lost 4 bases at V and 5 bases at J; junction bases unmatched: 0. The CDR3 DNA sequence: TGTGCCAGCAGCTGGGACAGGGATCAGCCCCAGCATTTT. It specifies CASSWDRDQPQHF.

This chain connects TRBV4-2 to TRBJ2-2, with TRBD1 matching 7 bases. Germline lookup yields CDR1 LGHNA and CDR2 YNFKEQ. V shed 0 bases, J shed 5 bases, and the junction held 3 bases outside the gene matches. This CDR3 is 15 amino acids long. As DNA, the CDR3 is TGTGCCAGCAGCCAAGACAGGGGGAATACCGGGGAGCTGTTTTTT. Its protein product is CASSQDRGNTGELFF.

On this clone: A junction boundary mismatches the germline segment, possibly from a read error. V and J are TRBV12-3 or TRBV12-4 and TRBJ1-3; D might be TRBD1 (5 bases). There are 11 residues in the CDR3. CDR3 amino acids: CASSSPDGGDF. CDR3 coding DNA: TGTGCCAGCAGTTCCCCCGACGGAGGGGATTTT.

The chain uses TRBV6-5 and TRBJ2-1, with TRBD2 matching 11 bases. CDR3 size: 16 residues. Looked up from germline, CDR1 is MNHEY and CDR2 is SVGAGI. The junction had 7 bases not matched to a gene; V was cut back by 2 bases and J by 7 bases. CDR3 in amino acids: CASSYLTSGRGNEQFF. CDR3 coding DNA: TGTGCCAGCAGTTACCTCACTAGCGGGAGAGGAAATGAGCAGTTCTTC.

The V call is TRBV4-1, the J call TRBJ1-1; D is unclear. The CDR3 contains 18 residues. The ends were cut back, 1 base at V and 5 bases at J, with 23 bases in the middle. Germline V lookup: CDR1 MGHRA, CDR2 YSYEKL. The DNA for the CDR3 is TGCGCCAGCAGCCAAGTAAGTGCTTTGGCTGGTCGTTATACTGAAGCTTTCTTT. This encodes CASSQVSALAGRYTEAFF.

V gene TRBV19 combines with J gene TRBJ2-3, with TRBD2 matching 11 bases. V lost 6 bases and J lost 4; bases outside the gene matches: 12. The CDR3 contains 17 residues. Germline CDR1 reads LNHDA; CDR2 reads SQIVND (reference sequence). The CDR3 loop is CASSSRLAGYPADTQYF. CDR3 nucleotides: TGTGCCAGTAGCTCCAGACTAGCGGGGTATCCAGCAGATACGCAGTATTTT.

J is TRBJ2-1 and V is TRBV27, with D perhaps matching TRBD1 (6 bases). Trimming stripped 3 bases from V and 5 bases from J, with 20 bases between. Germline loops: CDR1 MNHEY, CDR2 SMNVEV (reference sequence). This CDR3 is 17 amino acids long. The CDR3 spells CASSLSPYARGDNEQFF. CDR3 coding DNA: TGTGCCAGCAGTTTGTCACCCTACGCCAGGGGAGACAATGAGCAGTTCTTC.